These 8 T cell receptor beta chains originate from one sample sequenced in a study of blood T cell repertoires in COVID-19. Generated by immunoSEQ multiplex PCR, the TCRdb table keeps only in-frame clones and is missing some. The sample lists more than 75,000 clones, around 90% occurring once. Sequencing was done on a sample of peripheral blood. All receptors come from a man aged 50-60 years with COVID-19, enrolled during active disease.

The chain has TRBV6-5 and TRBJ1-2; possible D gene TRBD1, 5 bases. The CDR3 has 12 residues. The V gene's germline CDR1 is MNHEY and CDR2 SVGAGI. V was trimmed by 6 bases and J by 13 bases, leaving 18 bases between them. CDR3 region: CASRDVKGVRTF. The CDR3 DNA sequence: TGTGCCAGCAGAGACGTTAAAGGGGTGCGCACCTTC.

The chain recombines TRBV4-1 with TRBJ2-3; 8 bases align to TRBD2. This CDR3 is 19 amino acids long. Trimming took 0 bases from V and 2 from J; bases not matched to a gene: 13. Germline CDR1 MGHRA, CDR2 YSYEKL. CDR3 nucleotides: TGCGCCAGCAGCCAAGATCCGCCTAGCGGGTATGGATCCACAGATACGCAGTATTTT. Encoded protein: CASSQDPPSGYGSTDTQYF.

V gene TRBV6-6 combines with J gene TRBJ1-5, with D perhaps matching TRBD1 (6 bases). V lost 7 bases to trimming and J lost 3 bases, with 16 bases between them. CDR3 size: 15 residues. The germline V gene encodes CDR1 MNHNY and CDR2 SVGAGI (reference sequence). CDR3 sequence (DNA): TGTGCCAGCACCCCTTCACAGGGTCCCAATCAGCCCCAGCATTTT. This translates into CASTPSQGPNQPQHF.

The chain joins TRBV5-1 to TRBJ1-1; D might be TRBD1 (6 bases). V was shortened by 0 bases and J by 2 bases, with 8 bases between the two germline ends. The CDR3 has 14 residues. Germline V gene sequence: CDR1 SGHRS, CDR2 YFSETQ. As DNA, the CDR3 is TGCGCCAGCAGCTTGGGGACAGATAACACTGAAGCTTTCTTT. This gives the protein CASSLGTDNTEAFF.

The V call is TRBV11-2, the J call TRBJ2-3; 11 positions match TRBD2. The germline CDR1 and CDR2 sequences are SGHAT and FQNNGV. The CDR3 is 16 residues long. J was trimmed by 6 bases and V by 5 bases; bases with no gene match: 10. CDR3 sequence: CASSVIAGGLGDTQYF. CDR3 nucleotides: TGTGCCAGCAGCGTAATAGCGGGGGGGCTCGGGGATACGCAGTATTTT.

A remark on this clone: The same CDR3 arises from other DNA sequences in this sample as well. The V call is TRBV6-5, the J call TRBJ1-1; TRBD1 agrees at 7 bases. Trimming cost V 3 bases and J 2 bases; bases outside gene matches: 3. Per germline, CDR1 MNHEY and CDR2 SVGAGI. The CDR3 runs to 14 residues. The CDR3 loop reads CASSYNRGNTEAFF. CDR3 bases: TGTGCCAGCAGTTATAACAGGGGTAACACTGAAGCTTTCTTT.

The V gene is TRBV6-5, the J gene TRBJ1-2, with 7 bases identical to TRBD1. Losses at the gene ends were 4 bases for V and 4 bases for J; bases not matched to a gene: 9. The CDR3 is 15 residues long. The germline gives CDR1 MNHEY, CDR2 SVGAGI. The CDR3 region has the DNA TGTGCCAGCAGTTCGGACAGGCGAGGTTCCTATGGCTACACCTTC. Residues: CASSSDRRGSYGYTF.

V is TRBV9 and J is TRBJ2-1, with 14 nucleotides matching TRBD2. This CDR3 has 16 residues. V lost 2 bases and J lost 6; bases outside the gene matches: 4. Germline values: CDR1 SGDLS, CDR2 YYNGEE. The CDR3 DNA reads TGTGCCAGCAGCGTCCCCGGGACTAGCGGGGGCAATGAGCAGTTCTTC. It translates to CASSVPGTSGGNEQFF. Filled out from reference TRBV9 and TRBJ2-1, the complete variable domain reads DSGVTQTPKHLITATGQRVTLRCSPRSGDLSVYWYQQSLDQGLQFLIQYYNGEERAKGNILERFSAQQFPDLHSELNLSSLELGDSALYFCASSVPGTSGGNEQFFGPGTRLTVL.